Described below is a single TCR beta chain sequence and its context. Only in-frame clones appear in the TCRdb table, and some are missing; sequencing was by immunoSEQ multiplex PCR. This sample has around 94,000 clones, with around 92% found just once. The entry originates in a study of control samples from healthy donors and cancer patients. The CDR3 runs 14 residues. The germline gives CDR1 LNHDA, CDR2 SQIVND (reference sequence). V was pared by 4 bases and J by 1 base, with 11 bases between. The sample was blood. This sequence originates from a woman aged 18 to 35 in good health. The chain combines TRBV19 with TRBJ2-7; D ambiguous. The CDR3 spells CASSNLAGSYEQYF. In nucleotides, the CDR3 is TGTGCCAGTAGTAATTTGGCAGGATCCTACGAGCAGTACTTC.